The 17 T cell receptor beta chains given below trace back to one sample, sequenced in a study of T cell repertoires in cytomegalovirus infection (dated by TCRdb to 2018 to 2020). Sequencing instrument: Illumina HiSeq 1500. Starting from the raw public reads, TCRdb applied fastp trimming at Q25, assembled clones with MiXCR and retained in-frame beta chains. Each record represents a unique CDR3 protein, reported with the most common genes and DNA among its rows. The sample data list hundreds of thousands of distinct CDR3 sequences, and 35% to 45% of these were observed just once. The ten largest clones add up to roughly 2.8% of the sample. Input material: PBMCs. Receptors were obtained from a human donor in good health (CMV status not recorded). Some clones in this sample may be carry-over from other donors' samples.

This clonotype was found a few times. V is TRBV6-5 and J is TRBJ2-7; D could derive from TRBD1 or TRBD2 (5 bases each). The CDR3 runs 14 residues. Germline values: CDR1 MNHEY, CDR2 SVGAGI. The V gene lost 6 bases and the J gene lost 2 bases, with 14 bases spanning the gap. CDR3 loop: CASRRGQAAYEQYF. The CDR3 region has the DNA TGTGCCAGCAGGAGGGGTCAGGCGGCCTACGAGCAGTACTTC.

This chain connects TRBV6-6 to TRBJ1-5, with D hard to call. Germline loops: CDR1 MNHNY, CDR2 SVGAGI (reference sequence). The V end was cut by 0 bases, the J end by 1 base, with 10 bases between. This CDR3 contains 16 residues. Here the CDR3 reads CASSYSAVRSNQPQHF. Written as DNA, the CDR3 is TGTGCCAGCAGTTACTCTGCGGTTAGGAGCAATCAGCCCCAGCATTTT.

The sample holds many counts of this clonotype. The CDR3 sequence: CASRGGGNTEAFF. The DNA for the CDR3 is TGTGCCAGCAGGGGAGGAGGGAACACTGAAGCTTTCTTT. This rearrangement joins TRBV27 to TRBJ1-1; no clear D gene. In germline, CDR1 is MNHEY, CDR2 SMNVEV (reference sequence). Trimming took 6 bases from V and 1 from J, leaving 9 bases between them. CDR3 length equals 13 residues.

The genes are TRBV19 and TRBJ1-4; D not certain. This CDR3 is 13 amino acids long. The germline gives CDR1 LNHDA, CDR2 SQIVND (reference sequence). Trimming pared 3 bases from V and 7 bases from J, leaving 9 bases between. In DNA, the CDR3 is TGTGCCAGTAGTATGCCTTACGGTGAAAAACTGTTTTTT. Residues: CASSMPYGEKLFF.

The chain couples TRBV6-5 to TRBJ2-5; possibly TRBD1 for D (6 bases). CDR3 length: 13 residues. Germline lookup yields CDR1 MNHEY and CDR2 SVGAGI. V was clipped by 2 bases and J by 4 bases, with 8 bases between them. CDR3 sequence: CASSYVRGETQYF. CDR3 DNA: TGTGCCAGCAGTTACGTCAGGGGAGAGACCCAGTACTTC.

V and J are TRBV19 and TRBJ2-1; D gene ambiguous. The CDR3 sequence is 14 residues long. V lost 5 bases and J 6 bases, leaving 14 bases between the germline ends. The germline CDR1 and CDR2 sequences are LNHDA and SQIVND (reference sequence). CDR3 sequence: CASSLFVFINEQFF. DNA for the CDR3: TGTGCCAGTAGTCTGTTTGTTTTTATCAATGAGCAGTTCTTC.

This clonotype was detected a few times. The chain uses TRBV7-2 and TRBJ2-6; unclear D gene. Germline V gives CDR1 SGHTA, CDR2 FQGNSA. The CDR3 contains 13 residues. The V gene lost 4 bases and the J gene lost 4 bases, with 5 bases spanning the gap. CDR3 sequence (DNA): TGTGCCAGCAGCTCCCACGGGGCCAACGTCCTGACTTTC. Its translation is CASSSHGANVLTF. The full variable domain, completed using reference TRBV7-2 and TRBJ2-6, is GAGVSQSPSNKVTEKGKDVELRCDPISGHTALYWYRQSLGQGLEFLIYFQGNSAPDKSGLPSDRFSAERTGGSVSTLTIQRTQQEDSAVYLCASSSHGANVLTFGAGSRLTVL.

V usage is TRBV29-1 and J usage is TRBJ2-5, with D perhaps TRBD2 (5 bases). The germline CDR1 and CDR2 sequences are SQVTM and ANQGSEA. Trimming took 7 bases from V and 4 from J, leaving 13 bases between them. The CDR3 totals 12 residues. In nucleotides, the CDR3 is TGCAGCGCAGCAATAAGCGGAGAGACCCAGTACTTC. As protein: CSAAISGETQYF.

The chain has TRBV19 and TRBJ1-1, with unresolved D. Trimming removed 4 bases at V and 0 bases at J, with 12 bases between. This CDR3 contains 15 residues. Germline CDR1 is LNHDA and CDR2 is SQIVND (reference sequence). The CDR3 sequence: CASSKSEGVNTEAFF. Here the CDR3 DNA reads TGTGCCAGTAGTAAGTCCGAGGGAGTGAACACTGAAGCTTTCTTT.

The CDR3 DNA sequence: TGTGCCAGCAGCTACATGACAGGGGGCCTGATACCGTATGGCTACACCTTC. Protein product: CASSYMTGGLIPYGYTF. The chain couples TRBV7-2 to TRBJ1-2; the match to TRBD1 covers 10 bases. With V trimmed by 4 bases and J by 5 bases, 13 bases remained unmatched. The CDR3 runs to 17 residues. Germline CDR1 reads SGHTA; CDR2 reads FQGNSA.

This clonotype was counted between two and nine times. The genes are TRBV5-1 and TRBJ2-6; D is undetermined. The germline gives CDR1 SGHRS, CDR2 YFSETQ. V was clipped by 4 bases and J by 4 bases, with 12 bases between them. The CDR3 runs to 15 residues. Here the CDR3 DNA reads TGCGCCAGCAGCGTCAGTCCAGAGGGGGCCAACGTCCTGACTTTC. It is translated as CASSVSPEGANVLTF.

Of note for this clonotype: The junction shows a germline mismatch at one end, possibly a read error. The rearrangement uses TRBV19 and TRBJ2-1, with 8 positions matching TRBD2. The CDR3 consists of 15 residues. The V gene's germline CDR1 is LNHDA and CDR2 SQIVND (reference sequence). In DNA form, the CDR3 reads TGTGCCAGTAATCGGCTAGCGGGCTCCTACAATGAGCAGTTATTC. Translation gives CASNRLAGSYNEQLF.

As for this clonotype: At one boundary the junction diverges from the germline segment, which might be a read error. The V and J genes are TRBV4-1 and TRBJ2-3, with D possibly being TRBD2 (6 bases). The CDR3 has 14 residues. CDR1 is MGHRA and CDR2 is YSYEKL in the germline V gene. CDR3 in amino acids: CASSQEVSRGTQYF. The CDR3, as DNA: TGTGCCAGCAGCCAAGAGGTATCGCGGGGAACGCAGTATTTT.

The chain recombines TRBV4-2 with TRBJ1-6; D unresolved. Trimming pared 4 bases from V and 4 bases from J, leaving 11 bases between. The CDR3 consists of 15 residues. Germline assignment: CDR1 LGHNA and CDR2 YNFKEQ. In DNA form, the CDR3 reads TGTGCCAGCAGCCCAGGACTGAATTATAATTCACCCCTCCACTTT. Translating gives CASSPGLNYNSPLHF.

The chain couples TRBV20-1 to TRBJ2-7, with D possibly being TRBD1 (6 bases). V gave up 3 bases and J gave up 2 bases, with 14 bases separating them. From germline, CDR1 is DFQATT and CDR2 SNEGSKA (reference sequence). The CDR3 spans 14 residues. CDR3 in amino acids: CSARLPTGPYEQYF. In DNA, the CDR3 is TGCAGTGCTAGGTTGCCGACAGGCCCCTACGAGCAGTACTTC.

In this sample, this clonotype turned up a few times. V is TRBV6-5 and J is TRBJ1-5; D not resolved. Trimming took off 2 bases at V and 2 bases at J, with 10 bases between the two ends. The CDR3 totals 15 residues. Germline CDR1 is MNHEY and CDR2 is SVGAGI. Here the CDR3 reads CASSYEGIGNQPQHF. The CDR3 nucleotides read TGTGCCAGCAGTTACGAAGGGATCGGCAATCAGCCCCAGCATTTT.

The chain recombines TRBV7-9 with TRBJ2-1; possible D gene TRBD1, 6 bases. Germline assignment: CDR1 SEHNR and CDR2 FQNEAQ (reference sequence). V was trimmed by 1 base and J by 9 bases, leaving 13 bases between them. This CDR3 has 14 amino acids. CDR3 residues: CASSLVQTGIEQFF. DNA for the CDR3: TGTGCCAGCAGCTTAGTCCAGACAGGAATTGAGCAGTTCTTC. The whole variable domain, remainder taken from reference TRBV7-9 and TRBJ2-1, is DTGVSQNPRHKITKRGQNVTFRCDPISEHNRLYWYRQTLGQGPEFLTYFQNEAQLEKSRLLSDRFSAERPKGSFSTLEIQRTEQGDSAMYLCASSLVQTGIEQFFGPGTRLTVL.